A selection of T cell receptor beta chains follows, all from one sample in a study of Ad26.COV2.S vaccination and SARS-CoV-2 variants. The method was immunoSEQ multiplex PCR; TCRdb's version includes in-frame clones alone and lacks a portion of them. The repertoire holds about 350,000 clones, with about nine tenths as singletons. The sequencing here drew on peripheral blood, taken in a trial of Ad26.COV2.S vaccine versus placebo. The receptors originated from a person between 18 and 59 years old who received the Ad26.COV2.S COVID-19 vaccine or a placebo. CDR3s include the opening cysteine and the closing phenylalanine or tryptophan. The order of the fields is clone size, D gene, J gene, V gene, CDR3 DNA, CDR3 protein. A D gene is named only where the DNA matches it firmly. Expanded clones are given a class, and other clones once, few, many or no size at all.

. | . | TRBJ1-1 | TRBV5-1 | TGCGCCAGCAGCTCGGTCCGTTTCAATGAGGGCACTGAAGCTTTCTTT | CASSSVRFNEGTEAFF
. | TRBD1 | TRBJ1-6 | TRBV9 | TGTGCCAGCAGCGTCGGACAGGGAGGTAGCAATTCACCCCTCCACTTT | CASSVGQGGSNSPLHF
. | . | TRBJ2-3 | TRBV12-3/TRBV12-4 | TGTGCCAGCAGTTTAGGGGATACGCAGTATTTT | CASSLGDTQYF
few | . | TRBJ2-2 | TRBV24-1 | TGTGCCACCAGTGATCGACAGACCCAGGACACCGGGGAGCTGTTTTTT | CATSDRQTQDTGELFF
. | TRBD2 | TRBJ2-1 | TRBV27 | TGTGCCAGCAGTTTAGTTTCTAGCGGGGGGTTCAATGAGCAGTTCTTC | CASSLVSSGGFNEQFF
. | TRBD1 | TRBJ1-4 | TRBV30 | TGTGCCTGGTCCCGGGACAGAAATGAAAAACTGTTTTTT | CAWSRDRNEKLFF
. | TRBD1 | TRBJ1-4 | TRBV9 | TGTGCCAGCAGCCGACAGGGTAAGGCGGGTGAAAAACTGTTTTTT | CASSRQGKAGEKLFF
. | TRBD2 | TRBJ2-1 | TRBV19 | TGTGCCAGTAGTGTGACTAGCGGGGGTTACAATGAGCAGTTCTTC | CASSVTSGGYNEQFF
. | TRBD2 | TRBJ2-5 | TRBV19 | TGTGCCAGTAGTTCAGGACTAGTTTTTGAGACCCAGTACTTC | CASSSGLVFETQYF
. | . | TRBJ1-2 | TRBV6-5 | TGTGCCAGCAGTACCCGGTATGGCTACACCTTC | CASSTRYGYTF
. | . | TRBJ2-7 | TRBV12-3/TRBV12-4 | TGTGCCAGCAGTTTTAAGAACGAGCAGTACTTC | CASSFKNEQYF
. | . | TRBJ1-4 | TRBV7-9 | TGTGCCAGCAGCCACCGGGGCGAAAAACTGTTTTTT | CASSHRGEKLFF
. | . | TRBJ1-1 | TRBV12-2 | TGTGCAAGTCGCCCCTGCAGGACAGGCCATGATACCGTCATGAACACTGAAGCTTTCTTT | CASRPCRTGHDTVMNTEAFF
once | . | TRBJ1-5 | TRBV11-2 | TGTGCCAGCAGCTTATCCGGGGGCGATAATCAGCCCCAGCATTTT | CASSLSGGDNQPQHF
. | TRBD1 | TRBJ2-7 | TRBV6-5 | TGTGCCAGCACGGACAGGGTTTCCAAGACCTACGAGCAGTACTTC | CASTDRVSKTYEQYF
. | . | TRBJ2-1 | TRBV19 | TGTGCCAGTAGTGCCCTTGGGGGGAATGAGCAGTTCTTC | CASSALGGNEQFF
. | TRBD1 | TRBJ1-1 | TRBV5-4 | TGTGCCAGCAGCCCCAGTGGGGACAGGGGAACTGAAGCTTTCTTT | CASSPSGDRGTEAFF